This TCR beta chain was profiled in a study of blood T cell repertoires in COVID-19. Overall study: The study drew acute and convalescent COVID-19 samples from the United States, Italy and Spain. Nucleic acid was either cDNA or gDNA, and it came from T cells, B-cell-depleted T cells, or PBMCs.

In the original processing: Researchers report that nucleated cell counts were estimated from reference gene primer amplification. The data were produced by immunoSEQ multiplex PCR, yet TCRdb's version contains in-frame clones alone and is incomplete. That table furnishes V, J and clone size, whereas the DNA furnished D and trimming. The repertoire holds 95,000 to 150,000 clones, with roughly 90% as singletons. The specimen was peripheral blood. The sequence came from a man aged 45-65 years with acute or convalescent COVID-19.

The CDR3 DNA is TGTGCCAGCAATCGGGGACTAGCGGGACCCCTTACAGATAATGAGCAGTTCTTC. Amino acids: CASNRGLAGPLTDNEQFF. The chain links TRBV6-8 to TRBJ2-1, with 13 bases lining up with TRBD2. The CDR3 totals 18 residues. V lost 7 bases and J lost 7; bases outside the gene matches: 16. Per germline, CDR1 MNHGY and CDR2 SAAAGT.